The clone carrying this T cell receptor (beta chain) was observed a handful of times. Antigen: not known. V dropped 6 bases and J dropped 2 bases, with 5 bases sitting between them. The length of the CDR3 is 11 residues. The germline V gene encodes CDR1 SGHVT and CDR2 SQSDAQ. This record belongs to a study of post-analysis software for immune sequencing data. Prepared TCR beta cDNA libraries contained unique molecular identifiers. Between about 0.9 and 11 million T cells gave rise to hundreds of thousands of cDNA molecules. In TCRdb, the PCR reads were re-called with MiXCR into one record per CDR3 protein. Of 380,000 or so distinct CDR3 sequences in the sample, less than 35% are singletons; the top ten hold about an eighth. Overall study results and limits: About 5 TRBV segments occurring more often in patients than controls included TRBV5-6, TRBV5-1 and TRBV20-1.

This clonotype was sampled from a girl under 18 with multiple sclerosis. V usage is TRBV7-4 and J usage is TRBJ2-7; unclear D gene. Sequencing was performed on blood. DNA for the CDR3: TGTGCCAGCAGACATACCTACGAGCAGTACTTC. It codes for CASRHTYEQYF.